A single sample is the source of the 15 T cell receptor beta chains below, sequenced in a study of shared clonotypes between healthy human individuals. Profiled with immunoSEQ multiplex PCR; TCRdb holds only in-frame clones, not every one. This table has a few hundred thousand clones, approximately 70% appearing once. The specimen sequenced was memory CD4+ T cells sorted from blood. Subset noted: CD45RA-negative fraction. The source of these receptors is a man aged 25-45 years in good health.

In this sample, this clone turned up a few times. The chain is built from TRBV6-6 and TRBJ1-5; D remains unclear. V lost 4 bases and J 0 bases, leaving 7 bases between the germline ends. Germline V gives CDR1 MNHNY, CDR2 SVGAGI (reference sequence). The CDR3 has 14 residues. The CDR3 loop reads CASSFRFSNQPQHF. The CDR3 coding sequence is TGTGCCAGCAGTTTTAGGTTTAGCAATCAGCCCCAGCATTTT.

The chain uses TRBV29-1 and TRBJ2-4; TRBD2 aligns across 8 bases. This CDR3 is 15 amino acids long. CDR1 and CDR2 from the germline V gene are SQVTM and ANQGSEA. Germline trimming cut 3 bases from V and 9 bases from J; bases unmatched to any gene: 13. CDR3 nucleotides: TGCAGCGTTGACCCAATTACTAGCGGAAGTGGCATTCAGTACTTC. Translating gives CSVDPITSGSGIQYF.

CDR3: CASSLTSGRWNEQFF. The CDR3, as DNA: TGTGCCAGCAGTTTGACTAGCGGGAGGTGGAATGAGCAGTTCTTC. This chain links TRBV28 with TRBJ2-1; TRBD2 matches 13 bases. The germline V gene has CDR1 MDHEN and CDR2 SYDVKM. This CDR3 spans 15 amino acids. Germline trimming cut 3 bases from V and 7 bases from J; bases unmatched to any gene: 3.

The rearrangement links TRBV10-3 to TRBJ2-7; D possibly corresponds to TRBD2 (5 bases). V lost 4 bases to trimming and J lost 3 bases, with 13 bases between them. The CDR3 has 14 residues. The germline CDR1 and CDR2 sequences are ENHRY and SYGVKD. CDR3 nucleotide sequence: TGTGCCATCAGTGGATCTAGCCCATTCTACGAGCAGTACTTC. Encoded protein: CAISGSSPFYEQYF.

The genes are TRBV6-1 and TRBJ2-7; unclear D gene. Germline loops: CDR1 MNHNS, CDR2 SASEGT. The ends were cut back, 6 bases at V and 1 base at J, with 7 bases in the middle. This CDR3 has 12 residues. The CDR3: CASSPTSYEQYF. Written as DNA, the CDR3 is TGTGCCAGCAGCCCAACATCCTACGAGCAGTACTTC.

As regards this clone: Within the sample, other DNA sequences also encode this same CDR3. This chain uses TRBV13 with TRBJ2-7, with a tentative D call TRBD2 (6 bases). The CDR3 has 14 residues. Germline V lookup: CDR1 PRHDT, CDR2 FYEKMQ (reference sequence). V gave up 5 bases and J gave up 1 base, with 12 bases separating them. The CDR3 sequence: CASSLPGGSYEQYF. CDR3 sequence (DNA): TGTGCCAGCAGCCTCCCCGGAGGGTCCTACGAGCAGTACTTC.

J is TRBJ2-1 and V is TRBV4-1, with D unclear. The germline CDR1 and CDR2 sequences are MGHRA and YSYEKL. V lost 5 bases, J lost 5 bases, and 16 bases lay in between. The CDR3 length is 15 residues. The CDR3 region is CASSGLTSVHNEQFF. DNA for the CDR3: TGCGCCAGCAGCGGATTGACTTCAGTTCACAATGAGCAGTTCTTC.

This chain connects TRBV5-1 to TRBJ2-1, with 9 bases identical to TRBD2. From germline, CDR1 is SGHRS and CDR2 YFSETQ. With V trimmed by 4 bases and J by 5 bases, 7 bases remained unmatched. This CDR3 comprises 15 residues. The CDR3 sequence is CASSEAGGSHNEQFF. CDR3 DNA sequence: TGCGCCAGCAGCGAAGCGGGAGGTTCCCACAATGAGCAGTTCTTC.

The V and J genes are TRBV7-8 and TRBJ2-2; either TRBD1 or TRBD2 may supply D (5 bases each). Germline CDR1 reads SGHVS; CDR2 reads FQNEAQ. The CDR3 runs to 16 residues. V lost 7 bases and J lost 0, with 15 bases in between. The CDR3 loop is CASTGAVSANTGELFF. CDR3 bases: TGTGCCAGCACCGGGGCAGTAAGCGCGAACACCGGGGAGCTGTTTTTT.

CDR3: CASSLDYNSYEQYF. The CDR3 nucleotides read TGTGCCAGCAGCTTAGACTACAACTCCTACGAGCAGTACTTC. V is TRBV7-2 and J is TRBJ2-7; D gene uncertain. Trimming shortened V by 1 base and J by 0 bases, and 7 bases separated the two germline ends. The CDR3 totals 14 residues. Per the germline V gene, CDR1 is SGHTA and CDR2 is FQGNSA.

The chain carries TRBV6-1 and TRBJ2-7; D is possibly TRBD1 (5 bases). The CDR3 spans 14 residues. V was shortened by 4 bases and J by 2 bases, with 12 bases between the two germline ends. Germline V lookup: CDR1 MNHNS, CDR2 SASEGT. The CDR3 sequence: CASSALTVAYEQYF. The DNA of the CDR3 is TGTGCCAGCAGTGCGTTGACAGTAGCCTACGAGCAGTACTTC.

This chain connects TRBV20-1 to TRBJ2-1; D remains ambiguous. Germline V gene sequence: CDR1 DFQATT, CDR2 SNEGSKA (reference sequence). The CDR3 has 10 residues. The CDR3 nucleotides are TGCAGGACCGCCGGCGTCGAGCAGTTCTTC. Its protein is CRTAGVEQFF.

This clone appeared a few times. This sequence joins TRBV11-2 and TRBJ1-2; D is unclear. The CDR3 has 13 amino acids. Germline assignment: CDR1 SGHAT and CDR2 FQNNGV. Trimming took 5 bases from V and 10 from J, leaving 17 bases between them. In nucleotides, the CDR3 is TGTGCCAGCAGCCTCCAGACCGGCACCTTCTACACCTTC. Translation gives CASSLQTGTFYTF. Combining the CDR3 with reference TRBV11-2 and TRBJ1-2 gives the whole variable domain EAGVAQSPRYKIIEKRQSVAFWCNPISGHATLYWYQQILGQGPKLLIQFQNNGVVDDSQLPKDRFSAERLKGVDSTLKIQPAKLEDSAVYLCASSLQTGTFYTFGSGTRLTVV.

The V call is TRBV7-2, the J call TRBJ1-5, with D perhaps TRBD1 (5 bases). This CDR3 is built from 12 residues. Per the germline V gene, CDR1 is SGHTA and CDR2 is FQGNSA. Between the trimmed V and J ends, which lost 5 bases and 6 bases, there was a span of 8 bases. The CDR3 loop reads CASSLGVQPQHF. The CDR3 DNA sequence: TGTGCCAGCAGCCTAGGGGTTCAGCCCCAGCATTTT.

The V call is TRBV5-6, the J call TRBJ2-7; TRBD2 agrees at 9 bases. The CDR3 length is 15 residues. CDR1 and CDR2 (germline): SGHDT, YYEEEE. J was trimmed by 6 bases and V by 5 bases; bases with no gene match: 12. The CDR3 coding sequence is TGTGCCAGCAGATTCCTAAGCGGGAGGTCGGCCGAGCAGTACTTC. This gives the protein CASRFLSGRSAEQYF.